This entry lists 28 T cell receptor beta chains sequenced from one sample in a study of post-analysis software for immune sequencing data. Broader study findings: Roughly 5 TRBV segments (TRBV5-6, TRBV5-1 and TRBV20-1 among them) occurred more frequently in patients than in controls.

These receptors have no known antigen. TCR beta cDNA libraries had unique molecular identifiers. TCRdb re-called the PCR reads with MiXCR, one entry per CDR3 protein. In the table there are about 430,000 distinct CDR3 sequences, less than 40% of which are singletons. Sequencing input: blood. The receptors come from a girl aged 2 to 10 with multiple sclerosis.

This clonotype was detected a few times. This chain links TRBV7-9 with TRBJ1-2; 9 bases line up with TRBD1. The CDR3 runs 16 residues. Losses at the gene ends were 3 bases for V and 4 bases for J; bases not matched to a gene: 9. Germline CDR1 reads SEHNR; CDR2 reads FQNEAQ (reference sequence). In DNA form, the CDR3 reads TGTGCCAGCAGCTTCCTCCGCCGGGACAGGGTCTATGGCTACACCTTC. It yields the protein CASSFLRRDRVYGYTF.

The genes are TRBV5-1 and TRBJ2-3; no definite D call. The CDR3 runs 13 residues. CDR1 SGHRS and CDR2 YFSETQ come from the germline V gene. V lost 2 bases to trimming and J lost 1 base, with 5 bases between them. Written as DNA, the CDR3 is TGCGCCAGCAGCTTACAACGCACAGATACGCAGTATTTT. Its protein is CASSLQRTDTQYF. Complete variable domain (other parts from reference TRBV5-1 and TRBJ2-3): KAGVTQTPRYLIKTRGQQVTLSCSPISGHRSVSWYQQTPGQGLQFLFEYFSETQRNKGNFPGRFSGRQFSNSRSEMNVSTLELGDSALYLCASSLQRTDTQYFGPGTRLTVL.

This clonotype was seen only a few times. V is TRBV28 and J is TRBJ2-7, with TRBD1 matching 8 bases. Germline CDR1 is MDHEN and CDR2 is SYDVKM. The CDR3 contains 14 residues. The junction had 6 bases not matched to a gene; V was cut back by 8 bases and J by 0 bases. As DNA, the CDR3 is TGTGCCAGCGGGTCCGGACAGGGCTCCTACGAGCAGTACTTC. It encodes CASGSGQGSYEQYF.

This clonotype has only a few counts. J is TRBJ2-7 and V is TRBV9; D ambiguous. The germline V and J ends were trimmed by 2 bases and 0 bases, with 9 bases remaining between them. This CDR3 spans 14 amino acids. Germline V CDR1 and CDR2: SGDLS, YYNGEE. The DNA of the CDR3 is TGTGCCAGCAGCGTCGGACGCAGCTCCTACGAGCAGTACTTC. Its translation: CASSVGRSSYEQYF. Full variable domain (missing parts from reference TRBV9 and TRBJ2-7): DSGVTQTPKHLITATGQRVTLRCSPRSGDLSVYWYQQSLDQGLQFLIQYYNGEERAKGNILERFSAQQFPDLHSELNLSSLELGDSALYFCASSVGRSSYEQYFGPGTRLTVT.

The chain uses TRBV12-3 or TRBV12-4 and TRBJ2-1; D uncertain. The V end lost 2 bases, the J end lost 1 base, and 6 bases lay between the germline ends. CDR3 length equals 14 residues. The CDR3 region is CASSLQGSYNEQFF. The CDR3 bases are TGTGCCAGCAGTTTACAAGGGTCCTACAATGAGCAGTTCTTC.

This sequence joins TRBV5-1 and TRBJ2-2, with a weak D call TRBD2 (6 bases). Trimming cost V 6 bases and J 0 bases, with 12 bases left between them. There are 15 residues in the CDR3. CDR1 and CDR2 (germline): SGHRS, YFSETQ. CDR3 coding DNA: TGCGCCAGCACGGGGCGGGGTGCGAACACCGGGGAGCTGTTTTTT. Translating it yields CASTGRGANTGELFF.

The chain uses TRBV5-1 and TRBJ1-5; D unresolved. In germline, CDR1 is SGHRS, CDR2 YFSETQ. The CDR3 is 14 amino acids. V lost 4 bases to trimming and J lost 5 bases, with 13 bases between them. This chain's CDR3 is CASSEAGPYQPQHF. The CDR3, as DNA: TGCGCCAGCAGCGAAGCTGGGCCTTATCAGCCCCAGCATTTT.

This clonotype was seen once. V is TRBV28 and J is TRBJ2-1; the D is unclear. The ends were cut back, 2 bases at V and 6 bases at J, with 5 bases in the middle. Per germline, CDR1 MDHEN and CDR2 SYDVKM. CDR3 size: 12 residues. CDR3 coding DNA: TGTGCCAGCAGTTTACGAATCAATGAGCAGTTCTTC. Protein sequence: CASSLRINEQFF.

The chain has TRBV9 and TRBJ2-7, with a possible D match to TRBD2 (6 bases). V lost 0 bases and J 3 bases, leaving 10 bases between the germline ends. This CDR3 is built from 14 residues. Germline CDR1 reads SGDLS; CDR2 reads YYNGEE. The CDR3 is CASSVGRGGYEQYF. CDR3 DNA: TGTGCCAGCAGCGTAGGTAGGGGAGGCTACGAGCAGTACTTC.

The genes are TRBV7-8 and TRBJ2-7, with D perhaps given as TRBD1 or TRBD2 (5 bases each). This CDR3 comprises 17 residues. Trimming removed 1 base at V and 2 bases at J, with 18 bases between. Germline V gene data show CDR1 as SGHVS and CDR2 as FQNEAQ. The CDR3 DNA reads as TGTGCCAGCAGCTTAGTAAATTGGGGGAGAGGGGCCTACGAGCAGTACTTC. Translation: CASSLVNWGRGAYEQYF.

There are a few counts of this clonotype. The V call is TRBV20-1, the J call TRBJ2-7; weak D call: TRBD1 (5 bases). The CDR3 contains 14 residues. Looked up from germline, CDR1 is DFQATT and CDR2 is SNEGSKA (reference sequence). V lost 6 bases, J lost 3 bases, and 18 bases lay in between. CDR3 sequence: CSAQGPDKIYEQYF. The CDR3, as DNA: TGCAGTGCCCAGGGCCCAGACAAGATCTACGAGCAGTACTTC.

This chain uses TRBV2 with TRBJ2-3; D is uncertain. The V and J ends lost 11 bases and 0 bases respectively, with 12 bases between them. The CDR3 loop spans 13 amino acids. CDR1 SNHLY and CDR2 FYNNEI come from the germline V gene. The CDR3 DNA reads TGTGCCCTGCGGATCCCTAGCACAGATACGCAGTATTTT. Encoded protein: CALRIPSTDTQYF.

This sequence joins TRBV28 and TRBJ1-2; D is possibly TRBD1 (5 bases). The ends were cut back, 2 bases at V and 4 bases at J, with 11 bases in the middle. Germline V gene lookup returns CDR1 MDHEN and CDR2 SYDVKM. The CDR3 is 14 amino acids. Written as DNA, the CDR3 is TGTGCCAGCAGTTTACTCCAGGGCCCCTATGGCTACACCTTC. It translates to CASSLLQGPYGYTF.

This chain joins TRBV5-1 and TRBJ1-4; 8 nucleotides match TRBD1. Germline CDR1 SGHRS, CDR2 YFSETQ. The CDR3 contains 15 residues. The trim removed 0 bases at V and 7 bases at J, leaving 5 bases unmatched. CDR3 nucleotides: TGCGCCAGCAGCTTGGCCGGGACAGGCGGTGAAAAACTGTTTTTT. Amino acid sequence: CASSLAGTGGEKLFF.

This clonotype occurred a few times. The V call is TRBV5-6, the J call TRBJ2-3; 9 bases align to TRBD2. This CDR3 spans 15 amino acids. V trimming: 5 bases; J trimming: 1 base; junction bases outside the gene matches: 5. CDR1 SGHDT and CDR2 YYEEEE come from the germline V gene. This CDR3 reads CASSGVAGGTDTQYF. CDR3 in DNA: TGTGCCAGCAGTGGTGTAGCGGGAGGCACAGATACGCAGTATTTT. The whole variable domain, remainder taken from reference TRBV5-6 and TRBJ2-3, is DAGVTQSPTHLIKTRGQQVTLRCSPKSGHDTVSWYQQALGQGPQFIFQYYEEEERQRGNFPDRFSGHQFPNYSSELNVNALLLGDSALYLCASSGVAGGTDTQYFGPGTRLTVL.

The V gene is TRBV12-3 or TRBV12-4, the J gene TRBJ2-7; D unresolved. The germline V and J ends were trimmed by 6 bases and 6 bases, with 9 bases remaining between them. CDR3 length: 11 residues. For the CDR3, the DNA is TGTGCCAGCAGCCGTTCCCCCGAGCAGTACTTC. Its protein product is CASSRSPEQYF.

The rearrangement links TRBV27 to TRBJ1-1, with a possible D match to TRBD1 (6 bases). Germline values: CDR1 MNHEY, CDR2 SMNVEV (reference sequence). Trimming shortened V by 2 bases and J by 4 bases, and 11 bases separated the two germline ends. The CDR3 has 14 amino acids. CDR3 residues: CASSLHDRPTEAFF. As DNA, the CDR3 is TGTGCCAGCAGTTTACATGACAGGCCCACTGAAGCTTTCTTT.

This clonotype was counted ten times or more. In DNA, the CDR3 is TGTGCCAGCTCACGAACGGGGAGGGATGGCTACACCTTC. It yields the protein CASSRTGRDGYTF. The V and J genes are TRBV18 and TRBJ1-2; D call uncertain. The CDR3 runs 13 residues. CDR1 KGHSH and CDR2 LQKENI come from the germline V gene. Trimming left V 4 bases short and J 6 bases short, with 12 bases between. Drawing the rest from reference TRBV18 and TRBJ1-2, the complete variable domain is NAGVMQNPRHLVRRRGQEARLRCSPMKGHSHVYWYRQLPEEGLKFMVYLQKENIIDESGMPKERFSAEFPKEGPSILRIQQVVRGDSAAYFCASSRTGRDGYTFGSGTRLTVV.

This clonotype was counted a few times. The chain employs TRBV20-1 and TRBJ1-2, with D uncertain. Trimming took 5 bases from V and 5 from J, leaving 15 bases between them. The germline V gene has CDR1 DFQATT and CDR2 SNEGSKA (reference sequence). The CDR3 extends over 13 amino acids. CDR3 amino acids: CSAPLDLLYGYTF. The DNA for the CDR3 is TGCAGTGCTCCCCTCGACCTACTATATGGCTACACCTTC.

The CDR3: CASSLGTVNTYEQYF. The CDR3 DNA follows: TGTGCCAGCAGCCTAGGGACAGTCAACACCTACGAGCAGTACTTC. The genes are TRBV5-5 and TRBJ2-5; 7 nucleotides align to TRBD1. The J call is in doubt because the DNA end fits TRBJ2-7 better. Germline V gene lookup returns CDR1 SGHKS and CDR2 YYEKEE (reference sequence). The CDR3 is 15 amino acids.

This sequence joins TRBV7-9 and TRBJ2-1; perhaps TRBD2 as D (5 bases). The V end lost 10 bases, the J end lost 6 bases, and 10 bases lay between the germline ends. CDR1 and CDR2 (germline): SEHNR, FQNEAQ (reference sequence). This CDR3 has 11 amino acids. CDR3 nucleotide sequence: TGTGCCAAACTAGTTTCCAATGAGCAGTTCTTC. Its protein is CAKLVSNEQFF.

V gene TRBV21-1 combines with J gene TRBJ1-4; the table calls TRBD1, which could not be checked here. TRBV21-1 is marked as a pseudogene. The length of the CDR3 is 11 residues. The CDR3 spells CASSPPLKLFF. Here the CDR3 DNA reads TGTGCCAGCAGTCCCCCTCTTAAACTGTTTTTT.

This clonotype was seen a handful of times. V and J are TRBV7-2 and TRBJ1-2; no reliable D call. The ends were cut back, 5 bases at V and 5 bases at J, with 18 bases in the middle. This CDR3 region has 15 residues. In germline, CDR1 is SGHTA, CDR2 FQGNSA. The CDR3 coding sequence is TGTGCCAGCAGCCCGAGCCTCATCATGGGGTATGGCTACACCTTC. It encodes CASSPSLIMGYGYTF.

This clonotype was detected only once. The CDR3 DNA reads TGCGCCAGCGCTGGATCAGGGGGCAGCTCCAAAAACATTCAGTACTTC. Protein: CASAGSGGSSKNIQYF. This chain uses TRBV4-1 with TRBJ2-4; TRBD1 matches 8 bases. Trimming cost V 8 bases and J 2 bases; bases outside gene matches: 11. Germline-derived CDR1 and CDR2 are MGHRA and YSYEKL. The CDR3 has 16 residues.

This clonotype was counted only a few times. The chain links TRBV20-1 to TRBJ2-5; D is unclear. The DNA end favors TRBJ2-7, so the J call may be wrong. The CDR3 consists of 11 residues. Germline V gene sequence: CDR1 DFQATT, CDR2 SNEGSKA (reference sequence). CDR3 residues: CSARLTYEQYF. The CDR3 nucleotides read TGCAGTGCTAGGCTGACTTACGAGCAGTACTTC.

This clonotype was observed at least ten times. The chain links TRBV7-6 to TRBJ2-1; D is unresolved. V shed 4 bases and J shed 7 bases, with 11 bases lying between them. The CDR3 length is 13 residues. The germline CDR1 and CDR2 sequences are SGHVS and FNYEAQ. CDR3 protein: CASSSRPRNEQFF. DNA of the CDR3: TGTGCCAGCAGCTCCCGCCCCCGTAATGAGCAGTTCTTC. Full variable domain (missing parts from reference TRBV7-6 and TRBJ2-1): GAGVSQSPRYKVTKRGQDVALRCDPISGHVSLYWYRQALGQGPEFLTYFNYEAQQDKSGLPNDRFSAERPEGSISTLTIQRTEQRDSAMYRCASSSRPRNEQFFGPGTRLTVL.

J is TRBJ2-5 and V is TRBV21-1. TRBV21-1 is an annotated pseudogene. The CDR3 spans 13 residues. DNA of the CDR3: TGTGCCAGCATCAACCATCCGAAGGTGACCCAGTACTTC. Its protein is CASINHPKVTQYF.

This clonotype turned up a few times. This chain joins TRBV29-1 and TRBJ2-3, with D unresolved. The CDR3 runs 13 residues. Trimming pared 4 bases from V and 2 bases from J, leaving 10 bases between. Germline V gene data show CDR1 as SQVTM and CDR2 as ANQGSEA. The CDR3 nucleotides are TGCAGCGTTGTTGGTCGGTACACAGATACGCAGTATTTT. Its protein is CSVVGRYTDTQYF.